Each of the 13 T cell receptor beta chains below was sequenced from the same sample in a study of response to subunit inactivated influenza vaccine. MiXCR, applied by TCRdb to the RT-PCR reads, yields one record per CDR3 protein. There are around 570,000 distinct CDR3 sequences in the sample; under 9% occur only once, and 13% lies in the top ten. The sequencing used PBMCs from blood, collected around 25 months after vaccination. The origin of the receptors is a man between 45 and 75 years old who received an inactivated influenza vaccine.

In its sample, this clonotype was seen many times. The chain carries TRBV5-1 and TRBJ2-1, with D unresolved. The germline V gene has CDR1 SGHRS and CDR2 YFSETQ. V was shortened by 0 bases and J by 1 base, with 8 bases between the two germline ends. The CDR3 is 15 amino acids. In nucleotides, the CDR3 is TGCGCCAGCAGCTTGGGGGCGCGGTCCTACAATGAGCAGTTCTTC. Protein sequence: CASSLGARSYNEQFF.

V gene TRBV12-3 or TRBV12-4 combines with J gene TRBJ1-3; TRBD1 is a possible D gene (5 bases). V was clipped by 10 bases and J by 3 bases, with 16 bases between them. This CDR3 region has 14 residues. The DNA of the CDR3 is TGTGCCACCTCGACAGTTAAAATTGGAAACACCATATATTTT. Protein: CATSTVKIGNTIYF.

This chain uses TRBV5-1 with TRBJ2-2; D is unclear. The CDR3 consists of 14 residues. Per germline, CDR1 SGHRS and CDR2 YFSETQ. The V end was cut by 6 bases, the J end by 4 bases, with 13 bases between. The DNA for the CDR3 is TGCGCCAGCATTTCTGGGTTGGGCACCGGGGAGCTGTTTTTT. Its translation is CASISGLGTGELFF.

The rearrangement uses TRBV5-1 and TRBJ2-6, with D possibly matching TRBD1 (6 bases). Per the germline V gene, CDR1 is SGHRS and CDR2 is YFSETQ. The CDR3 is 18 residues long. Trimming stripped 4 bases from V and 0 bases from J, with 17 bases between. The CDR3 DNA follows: TGCGCCAGCAGCCGACGACAGGAAGCCCTCTCTGGGGCCAACGTCCTGACTTTC. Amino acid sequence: CASSRRQEALSGANVLTF.

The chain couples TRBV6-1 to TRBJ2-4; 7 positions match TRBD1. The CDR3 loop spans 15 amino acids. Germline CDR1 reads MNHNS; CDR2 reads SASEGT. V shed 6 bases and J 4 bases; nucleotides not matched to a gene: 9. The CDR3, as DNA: TGTGCCAGCAGGCACAGAAGGGACAGAAAAAACATTCAGTACTTC. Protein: CASRHRRDRKNIQYF.

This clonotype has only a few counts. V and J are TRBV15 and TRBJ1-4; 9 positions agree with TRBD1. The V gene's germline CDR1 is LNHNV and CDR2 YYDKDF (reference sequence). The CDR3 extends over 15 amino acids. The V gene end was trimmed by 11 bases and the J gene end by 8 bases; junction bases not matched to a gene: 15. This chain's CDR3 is CAVRRQGGGVEKLFF. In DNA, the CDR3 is TGTGCCGTTCGACGACAGGGGGGAGGTGTCGAAAAACTGTTTTTT.

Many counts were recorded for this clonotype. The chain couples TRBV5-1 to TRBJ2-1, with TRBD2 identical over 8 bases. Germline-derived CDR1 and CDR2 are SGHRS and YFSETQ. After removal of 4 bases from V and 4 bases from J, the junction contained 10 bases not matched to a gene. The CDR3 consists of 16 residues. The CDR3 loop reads CASSPRGTGGYNEQFF. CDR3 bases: TGCGCCAGCAGCCCACGAGGGACGGGGGGGTACAATGAGCAGTTCTTC.

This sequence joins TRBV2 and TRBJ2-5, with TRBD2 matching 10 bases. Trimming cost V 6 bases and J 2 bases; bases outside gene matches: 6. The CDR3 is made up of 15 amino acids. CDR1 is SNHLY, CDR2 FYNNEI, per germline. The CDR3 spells CASRWTSGSQETQYF. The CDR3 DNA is TGTGCCAGCAGGTGGACTAGCGGCTCTCAAGAGACCCAGTACTTC. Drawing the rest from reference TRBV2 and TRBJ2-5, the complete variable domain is EPEVTQTPSHQVTQMGQEVILRCVPISNHLYFYWYRQILGQKVEFLVSFYNNEISEKSEIFDDQFSVERPDGSNFTLKIRSTKLEDSAMYFCASRWTSGSQETQYFGPGTRLLVL.

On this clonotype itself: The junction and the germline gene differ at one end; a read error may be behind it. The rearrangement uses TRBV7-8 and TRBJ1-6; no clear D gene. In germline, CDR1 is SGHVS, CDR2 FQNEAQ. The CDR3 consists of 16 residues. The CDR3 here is CASSSGEGSYYSPLHF. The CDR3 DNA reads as TGTGCCAGCAGCTCCGGCGAAGGAAGCTATTATTCACCCCTCCACTTT.

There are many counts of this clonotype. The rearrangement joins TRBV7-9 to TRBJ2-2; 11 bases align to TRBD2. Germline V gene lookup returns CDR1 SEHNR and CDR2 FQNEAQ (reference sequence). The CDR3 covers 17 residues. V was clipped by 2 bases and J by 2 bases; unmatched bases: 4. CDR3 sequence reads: CASSLSSGGFNTGELFF. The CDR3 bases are TGTGCCAGCAGCTTATCTAGCGGGGGGTTCAACACCGGGGAGCTGTTTTTT.

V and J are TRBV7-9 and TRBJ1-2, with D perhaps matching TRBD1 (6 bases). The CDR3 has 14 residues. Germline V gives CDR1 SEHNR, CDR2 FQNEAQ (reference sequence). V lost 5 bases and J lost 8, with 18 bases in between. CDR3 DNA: TGTGCCAGCAGCGCCGGGACACGCCAGGAAGGCTACACCTTC. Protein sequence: CASSAGTRQEGYTF.

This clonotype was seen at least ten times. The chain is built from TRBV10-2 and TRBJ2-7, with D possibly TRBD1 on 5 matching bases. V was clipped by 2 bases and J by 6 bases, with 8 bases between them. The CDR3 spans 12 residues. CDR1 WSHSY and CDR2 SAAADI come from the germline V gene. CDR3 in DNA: TGCGCCAGCAGTGAGCAAGGGGCCGAGCAGTACTTC. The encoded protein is CASSEQGAEQYF.

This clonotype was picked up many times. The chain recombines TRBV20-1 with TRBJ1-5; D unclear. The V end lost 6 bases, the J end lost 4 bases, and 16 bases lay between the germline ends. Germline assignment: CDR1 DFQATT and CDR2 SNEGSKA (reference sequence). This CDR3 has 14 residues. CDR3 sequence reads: CSAPLLNGNQPQHF. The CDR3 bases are TGCAGTGCGCCACTACTAAACGGGAATCAGCCCCAGCATTTT.